This is a list of T cell receptor beta chains from one sample in a study of CD8 T cells in Susac syndrome. TCRdb analysed the immunoSEQ multiplex PCR reads with MiXCR anew, one entry per CDR3 protein. The sample has fewer than 250,000 distinct CDR3 sequences, 85% to 95% seen once. The sample consisted of CD4+ T cells from PBMCs. The receptors here all came from a human donor in good health. Each CDR3 is given without its conserved first and last residue. Clone size is stated in some rows and not others, as once, few, many or a class when expanded.

>-|TRBV14|12|TRBJ1-4
ASSPGRGREKLF
>-|TRBV5-6|10|TRBJ1-1
ASSLGSLEAF
>-|TRBV20-1|12|TRBJ1-1
SAKGTAGGTEAF
>-|TRBV7-2|12|TRBJ1-5
ASSLGRGREPQH
>-|TRBV29-1|11|TRBJ1-6
SVRTVDNSPLH
>-|TRBV7-9|13|TRBJ2-7
ASSLGQGIDSEQY
>-|TRBV7-2|12|TRBJ2-4
ASSPSGPKNIQY
>-|TRBV18|14|TRBJ2-1
ASSPLAGGVYNEQF
>-|TRBV20-1|11|TRBJ2-5
SALAGGPETQY
>-|TRBV5-6|14|TRBJ2-1
ASYDSSGGTYNEQF
>-|TRBV6-2/TRBV6-3|12|TRBJ1-6
ASTRAQYNSPLH
>-|TRBV5-4|12|TRBJ1-2
ASSRRSGNYGYT
>-|TRBV7-8|12|TRBJ2-5
ASSIDRVQETQY
>-|TRBV7-8|11|TRBJ1-4
ASSRRDNEKLF
>-|TRBV20-1|11|TRBJ1-3
SAPTGVGNTIY
>-|TRBV3-1|11|TRBJ2-2
ASSQVATGELF
>-|TRBV20-1|8|TRBJ1-1
SASTVEAF
>-|TRBV20-1|11|TRBJ1-6
SARDTGDSPLH
>-|TRBV29-1|9|TRBJ1-2
SVEPGEGYT
>-|TRBV23-1|6|TRBJ2-3
AKDTQY
>-|TRBV12-3/TRBV12-4|13|TRBJ1-5
ASSIRQGSNQPQH
>once|TRBV13|10|TRBJ2-5
ASSLATKTQY
>once|TRBV4-1|12|TRBJ1-1
ASRLLTGNTEAF
>-|TRBV29-1|12|TRBJ1-3
SVGRQGPGNTIY
>-|TRBV4-3|13|TRBJ1-2
ASSPGTVTNYGYT
>-|TRBV29-1|11|TRBJ2-3
SAEPGGTDTQY
>-|TRBV7-9|12|TRBJ1-2
ASSLTQGNYGYT
>-|TRBV5-1|11|TRBJ1-2
ASSLEGARGYT
>-|TRBV6-2/TRBV6-3|15|TRBJ1-5
ASSYMFGGTGNQPQH
>-|TRBV7-2|13|TRBJ2-2
ASSRDRSATGELF
>-|TRBV2|9|TRBJ1-1
ASSVHTEAF
>-|TRBV27|14|TRBJ1-1
ASSLGSGAGHTEAF
>-|TRBV7-6|14|TRBJ2-3
ASRGLAGPHTDTQY
>once|TRBV4-1|11|TRBJ2-5
ASSQVLQETQY
>-|TRBV20-1|12|TRBJ2-1
SAPDGTSYNEQF
>-|TRBV20-1|10|TRBJ1-1
SAREGVTEAF
>-|TRBV29-1|13|TRBJ1-3
SVTRTGTSGNTIY
>-|TRBV15|10|TRBJ1-5
ATSTLLKPQH
>-|TRBV29-1|12|TRBJ1-2
SVAGTGGDYGYT
>-|TRBV5-1|13|TRBJ2-2
ASSLEGGDTGELF
>-|TRBV5-1|13|TRBJ1-2
ASSAQGQGASGYT
>-|TRBV29-1|11|TRBJ2-5
SVQLSPQETQY
>-|TRBV3-1|11|TRBJ2-1
ASSQVASGGPV
>-|TRBV7-9|15|TRBJ1-6
ASSRSTGATYNSPLH
>-|TRBV7-9|11|TRBJ1-2
ASSPGVNYGYT